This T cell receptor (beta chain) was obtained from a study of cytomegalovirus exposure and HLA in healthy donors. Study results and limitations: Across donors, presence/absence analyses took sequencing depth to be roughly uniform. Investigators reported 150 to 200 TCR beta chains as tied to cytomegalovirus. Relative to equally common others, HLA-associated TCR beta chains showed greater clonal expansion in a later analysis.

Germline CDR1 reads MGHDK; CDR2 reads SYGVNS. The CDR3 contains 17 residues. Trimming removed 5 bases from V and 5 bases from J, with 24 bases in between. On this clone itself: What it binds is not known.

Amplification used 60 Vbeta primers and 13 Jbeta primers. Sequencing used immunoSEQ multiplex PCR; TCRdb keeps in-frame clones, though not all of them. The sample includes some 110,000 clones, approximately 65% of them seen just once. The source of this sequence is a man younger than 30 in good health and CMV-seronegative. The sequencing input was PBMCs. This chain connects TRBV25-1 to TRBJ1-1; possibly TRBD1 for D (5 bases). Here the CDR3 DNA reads TGTGCCAGCAGTTATTCCCGGCCTGGAAGGGCAGGGACTGAAGCTTTCTTT. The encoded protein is CASSYSRPGRAGTEAFF.